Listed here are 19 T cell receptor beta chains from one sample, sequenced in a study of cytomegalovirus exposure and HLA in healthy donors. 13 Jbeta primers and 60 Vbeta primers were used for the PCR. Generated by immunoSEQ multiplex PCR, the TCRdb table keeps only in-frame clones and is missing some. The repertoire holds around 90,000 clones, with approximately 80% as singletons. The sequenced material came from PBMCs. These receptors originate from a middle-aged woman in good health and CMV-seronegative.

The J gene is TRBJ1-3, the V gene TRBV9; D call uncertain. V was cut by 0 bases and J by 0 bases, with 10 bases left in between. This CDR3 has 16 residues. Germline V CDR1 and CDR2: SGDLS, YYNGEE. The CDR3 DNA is TGTGCCAGCAGCGTAGCTGAGGTCAACTCTGGAAACACCATATATTTT. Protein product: CASSVAEVNSGNTIYF.

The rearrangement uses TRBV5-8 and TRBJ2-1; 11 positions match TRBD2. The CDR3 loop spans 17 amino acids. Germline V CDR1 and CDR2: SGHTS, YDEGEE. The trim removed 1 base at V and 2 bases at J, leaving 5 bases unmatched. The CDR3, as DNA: TGTGCCAGCAGCTTGTTGGTGACTAGCGGGGCCTACAATGAGCAGTTCTTC. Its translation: CASSLLVTSGAYNEQFF.

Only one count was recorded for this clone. CDR3 residues: CASRDIQGARGYTF. In nucleotides, the CDR3 is TGTGCCAGCAGGGATATACAGGGGGCGCGGGGCTACACCTTC. This chain links TRBV6-1 with TRBJ1-2; 9 nucleotides line up with TRBD1. CDR3 length: 14 amino acids. J gave up 8 bases and V 6 bases, and 10 bases lay outside the gene matches. CDR1 MNHNS and CDR2 SASEGT come from the germline V gene.

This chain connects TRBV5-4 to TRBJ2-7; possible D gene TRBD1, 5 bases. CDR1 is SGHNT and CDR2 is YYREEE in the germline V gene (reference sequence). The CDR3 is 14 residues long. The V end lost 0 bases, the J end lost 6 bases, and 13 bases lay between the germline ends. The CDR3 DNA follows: TGTGCCAGCAGCTTGGAACAGGCCCTCGGCGAGCAGTACTTC. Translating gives CASSLEQALGEQYF.

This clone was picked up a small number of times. The chain's CDR3 is CASSFAGGPAGELFF. As DNA, the CDR3 is TGCGCCAGCAGCTTCGCGGGAGGGCCCGCCGGGGAGCTGTTTTTT. This sequence joins TRBV5-1 and TRBJ2-2, with 9 bases identical to TRBD2. The CDR3 loop spans 15 amino acids. Per the germline V gene, CDR1 is SGHRS and CDR2 is YFSETQ. J gave up 6 bases and V 2 bases, and 5 bases lay outside the gene matches.

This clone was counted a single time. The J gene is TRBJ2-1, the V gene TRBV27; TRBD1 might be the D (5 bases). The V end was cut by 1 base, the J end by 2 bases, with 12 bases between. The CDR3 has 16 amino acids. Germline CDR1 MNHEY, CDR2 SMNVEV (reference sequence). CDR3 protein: CASSLLARAPYNEQFF. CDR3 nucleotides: TGTGCCAGCAGTTTATTGGCCAGGGCTCCCTACAATGAGCAGTTCTTC.

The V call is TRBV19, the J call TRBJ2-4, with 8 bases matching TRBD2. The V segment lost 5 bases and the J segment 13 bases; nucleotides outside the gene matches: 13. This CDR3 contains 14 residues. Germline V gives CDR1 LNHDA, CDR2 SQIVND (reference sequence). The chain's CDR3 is CASSDTGGGRLQYF. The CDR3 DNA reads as TGTGCCAGTAGTGACACGGGGGGGGGCCGCCTGCAGTACTTC.

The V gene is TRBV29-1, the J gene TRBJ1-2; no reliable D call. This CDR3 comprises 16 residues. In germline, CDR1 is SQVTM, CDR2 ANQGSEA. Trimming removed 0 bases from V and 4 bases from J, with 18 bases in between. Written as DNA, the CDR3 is TGCAGCGTTGAAGAGATATTATCTTGGGCGATCTATGGCTACACCTTC. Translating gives CSVEEILSWAIYGYTF.

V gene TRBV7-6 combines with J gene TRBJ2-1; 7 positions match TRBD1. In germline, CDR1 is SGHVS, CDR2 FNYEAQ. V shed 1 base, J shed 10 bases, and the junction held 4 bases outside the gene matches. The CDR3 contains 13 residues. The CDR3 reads CASSLVGDREQFF. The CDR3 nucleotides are TGTGCCAGCAGCTTAGTGGGGGACAGAGAGCAGTTCTTC. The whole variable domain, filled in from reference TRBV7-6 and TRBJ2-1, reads GAGVSQSPRYKVTKRGQDVALRCDPISGHVSLYWYRQALGQGPEFLTYFNYEAQQDKSGLPNDRFSAERPEGSISTLTIQRTEQRDSAMYRCASSLVGDREQFFGPGTRLTVL.

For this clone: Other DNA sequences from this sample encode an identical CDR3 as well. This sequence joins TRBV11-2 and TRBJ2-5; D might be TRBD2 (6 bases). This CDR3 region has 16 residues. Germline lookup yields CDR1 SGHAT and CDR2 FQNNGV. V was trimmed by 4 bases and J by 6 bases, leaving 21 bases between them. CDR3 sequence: CASSWGFAGGPKTQYF. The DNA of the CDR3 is TGTGCCAGCAGCTGGGGGTTCGCAGGAGGGCCGAAGACCCAGTACTTC.

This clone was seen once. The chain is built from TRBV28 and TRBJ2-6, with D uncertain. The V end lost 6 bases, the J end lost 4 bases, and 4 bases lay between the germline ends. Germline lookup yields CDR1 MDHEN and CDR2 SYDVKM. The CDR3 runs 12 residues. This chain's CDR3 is CASSLGANVLTF. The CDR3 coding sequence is TGTGCCAGCAGCCTGGGGGCCAACGTCCTGACTTTC.

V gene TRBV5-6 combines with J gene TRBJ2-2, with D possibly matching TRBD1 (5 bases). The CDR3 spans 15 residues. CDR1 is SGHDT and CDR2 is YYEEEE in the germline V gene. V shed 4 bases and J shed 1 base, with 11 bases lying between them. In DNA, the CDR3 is TGTGCCAGCAGCCACCAAACAGGGAACACCGGGGAGCTGTTTTTT. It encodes CASSHQTGNTGELFF.

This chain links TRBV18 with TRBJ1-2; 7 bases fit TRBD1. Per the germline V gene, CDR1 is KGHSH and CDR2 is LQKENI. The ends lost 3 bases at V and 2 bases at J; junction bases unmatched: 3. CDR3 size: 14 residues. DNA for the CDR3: TGTGCCAGCTCACCCACGGACAGGAACTATGGCTACACCTTC. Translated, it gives CASSPTDRNYGYTF.

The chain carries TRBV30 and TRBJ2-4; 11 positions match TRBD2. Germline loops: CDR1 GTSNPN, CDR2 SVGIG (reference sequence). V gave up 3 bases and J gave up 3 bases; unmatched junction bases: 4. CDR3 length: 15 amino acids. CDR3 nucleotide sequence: TGTGCCTGGAGCCTAGCGGGAGGTGGCAAAAACATTCAGTACTTC. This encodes CAWSLAGGGKNIQYF. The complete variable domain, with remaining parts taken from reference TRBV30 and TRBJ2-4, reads SQTIHQWPATLVQPVGSPLSLECTVEGTSNPNLYWYRQAAGRGLQLLFYSVGIGQISSEVPQNLSASRPQDRQFILSSKKLLLSDSGFYLCAWSLAGGGKNIQYFGAGTRLSVL.

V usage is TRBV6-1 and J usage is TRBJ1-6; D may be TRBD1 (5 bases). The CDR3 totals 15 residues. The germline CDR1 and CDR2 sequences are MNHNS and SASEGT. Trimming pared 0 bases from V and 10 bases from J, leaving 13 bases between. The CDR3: CASSEAWQGSSPLHF. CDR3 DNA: TGTGCCAGCAGTGAAGCGTGGCAGGGATCATCACCCCTCCACTTT.

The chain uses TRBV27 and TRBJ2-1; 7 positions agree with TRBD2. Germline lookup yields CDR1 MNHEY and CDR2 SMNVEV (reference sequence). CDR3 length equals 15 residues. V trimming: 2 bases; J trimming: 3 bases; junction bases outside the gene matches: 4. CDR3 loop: CASSLKREFYNEQFF. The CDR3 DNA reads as TGTGCCAGCAGTTTAAAGCGGGAATTCTACAATGAGCAGTTCTTC.

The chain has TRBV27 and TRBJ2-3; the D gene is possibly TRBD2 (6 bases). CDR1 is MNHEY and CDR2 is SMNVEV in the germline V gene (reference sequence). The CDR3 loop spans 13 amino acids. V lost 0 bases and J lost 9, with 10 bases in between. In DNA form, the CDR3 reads TGTGCCAGCAGTTTATCGAGGGGAGGAACGCAGTATTTT. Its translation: CASSLSRGGTQYF.

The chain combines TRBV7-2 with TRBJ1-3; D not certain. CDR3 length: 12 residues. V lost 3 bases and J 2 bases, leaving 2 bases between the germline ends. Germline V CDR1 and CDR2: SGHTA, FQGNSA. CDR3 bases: TGTGCCAGCAGCTTTACTGGAAACACCATATATTTT. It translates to CASSFTGNTIYF.

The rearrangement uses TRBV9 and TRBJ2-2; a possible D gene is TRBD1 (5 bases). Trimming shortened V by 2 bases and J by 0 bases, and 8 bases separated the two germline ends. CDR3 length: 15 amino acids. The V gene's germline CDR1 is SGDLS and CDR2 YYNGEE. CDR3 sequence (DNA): TGTGCCAGCAGCGTGGTAGGGGCGAACACCGGGGAGCTGTTTTTT. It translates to CASSVVGANTGELFF.